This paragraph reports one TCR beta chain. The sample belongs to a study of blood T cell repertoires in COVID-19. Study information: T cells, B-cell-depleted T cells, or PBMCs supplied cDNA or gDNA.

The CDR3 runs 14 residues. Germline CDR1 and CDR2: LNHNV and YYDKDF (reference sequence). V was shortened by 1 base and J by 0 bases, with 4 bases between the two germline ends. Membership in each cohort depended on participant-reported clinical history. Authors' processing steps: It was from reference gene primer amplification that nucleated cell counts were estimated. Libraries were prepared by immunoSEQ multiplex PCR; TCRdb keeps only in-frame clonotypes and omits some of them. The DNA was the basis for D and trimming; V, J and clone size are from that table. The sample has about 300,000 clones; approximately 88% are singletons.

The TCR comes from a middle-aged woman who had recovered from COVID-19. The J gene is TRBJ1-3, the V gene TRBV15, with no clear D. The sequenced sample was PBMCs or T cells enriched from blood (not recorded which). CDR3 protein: CATSRGSSGNTIYF. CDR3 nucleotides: TGTGCCACCAGCAGAGGCAGCTCTGGAAACACCATATATTTT.